This T cell receptor (beta chain) was profiled in a study of cytomegalovirus exposure and HLA in healthy donors. The study's findings and limits: Rarity characterized most TCR sequences, yet some public TCRs appeared in many donors. The authors excluded some V segments, including TRBV6-2 and TRBV6-3, as indistinguishable.

V shed 0 bases and J 3 bases; nucleotides not matched to a gene: 9. The CDR3 runs 16 residues. Germline CDR1 reads SGHKS; CDR2 reads YYEKEE (reference sequence). In the PCR, 60 Vbeta and 13 Jbeta primers were used. Generated by immunoSEQ multiplex PCR, the TCRdb table keeps only in-frame clones and is missing some. The data hold under 250,000 clones, with roughly four fifths observed a single time. Worth noting for this clone: Its antigen remains unknown.

The receptor was isolated from a middle-aged woman in good health and CMV-seronegative. The rearrangement joins TRBV5-5 to TRBJ2-7; TRBD1 matches at 7 bases. What was sequenced was PBMCs. CDR3 nucleotides: TGTGCCAGCAGCTTGGGTCCCGGGACAGCCAGCTACGAGCAGTACTTC. Its translation: CASSLGPGTASYEQYF.